These T cell receptor beta chains were read from a single sample in a study of blood T cell repertoires in COVID-19. Profiling relied on immunoSEQ multiplex PCR, and the TCRdb table lists in-frame clones only, not all of them. The sample includes about 96,000 clones, 84% of them seen just once. The specimen sequenced was peripheral blood. The receptor source for this set is a woman in her sixties or seventies with acute or convalescent COVID-19. CDR3s include the opening cysteine and the closing phenylalanine or tryptophan. Part of the rows lack a size; the others show once, few, many or a class for expanded clones.

cdr3_length	v_call	j_call	clone_size	cdr3_aa
14	TRBV9	TRBJ2-7	.	CASSAGTEAYEQYF
14	TRBV9	TRBJ1-3	.	CASSARGSGNTIYF
20	TRBV28	TRBJ2-5	.	CASSSRNSGTSGDIGETQYF
15	TRBV5-5	TRBJ2-7	.	CASSLEGQGRGEQYF
17	TRBV4-2	TRBJ2-3	.	CASSPTPLAGGPDTQYF
13	TRBV11-2	TRBJ1-1	.	CASSPDRVIGAFF
17	TRBV5-8	TRBJ1-1	once	CASSPLKLTGRNTEAFF
13	TRBV28	TRBJ1-2	few	CASMDSSNYGYTF
14	TRBV9	TRBJ2-4	.	CASRYDRGTNIQYF
14	TRBV5-5	TRBJ2-7	.	CASSLVGSGAEQYF
16	TRBV10-3	TRBJ2-2	once	CAISLQGAVGTGELFF
15	TRBV5-5	TRBJ2-7	.	CASSLVLRGSYEQYF
13	TRBV19	TRBJ1-2	.	CASTPDRIYGYTF
16	TRBV2	TRBJ2-1	.	CASSEERTSKYNEQFF
15	TRBV28	TRBJ1-2	.	CASSLTGGTNYGYTF
14	TRBV2	TRBJ1-1	.	CASSEGDSLTEAFF
14	TRBV4-3	TRBJ2-7	.	CASSLQGARGEQYF
12	TRBV19	TRBJ1-2	.	CASNGENYGYTF
13	TRBV29-1	TRBJ1-2	.	CSVDPGGFYGYTF
14	TRBV2	TRBJ1-1	.	CASTLLGREGEAFF
15	TRBV5-1	TRBJ1-2	.	CASSLDRGLYYGYTF
13	TRBV10-3	TRBJ2-5	few	CAIRTSPGETQYF
17	TRBV20-1	TRBJ1-1	.	CSASKGAGDYPNAEAFF
14	TRBV10-2	TRBJ1-5	.	CASSAQGAGQPQHF
13	TRBV12-3/TRBV12-4	TRBJ1-1	few	CASILGRNTEAFF
19	TRBV24-1	TRBJ1-1	.	CATSDSSQGAGTGNTEAFF
16	TRBV9	TRBJ2-2	.	CASSLSGGTNTGELFF
15	TRBV19	TRBJ2-7	.	CASRPIGQGAEEQYF
15	TRBV2	TRBJ1-3	.	CASTRTGTFGNTIYF
17	TRBV19	TRBJ1-5	.	CASSITGRGKYNQPQHF
16	TRBV28	TRBJ2-7	.	CASSAPVSLFSHEQYF